This T cell receptor beta chain was recorded in a study of beta chain features in type 1 diabetes. Study background: The study examined more than 100,000,000 sorted cells across all samples. Findings of the study overall: For Type 1 diabetes patients, all four CD4+ subsets carried TCRB CDR3s that were moderately but significantly shorter. For cells with high TCR expression, cDNA sequencing could yield over-representation.

A note on this clone: What it binds is not known.

By way of CD45RO/CCR7/CD25/CD127/CD95/CD27, the CD4+ regulatory, stem cell-like memory, central memory and naive cells were sorted. Expressed TCRB transcripts were sequenced because the entire RNA isolate underwent reverse transcription. Reads from naive, central memory and regulatory T cell samples averaged around 3.6 million. The repertoire was sequenced with immunoSEQ multiplex PCR; TCRdb's copy has only in-frame clones and lacks some. The sample has 250,000 to 300,000 clones; 24% are singletons. The CDR3 sequence is 13 residues long. The V end was cut by 5 bases, the J end by 6 bases, with 14 bases between. From germline, CDR1 is SQVTM and CDR2 ANQGSEA.

The sequence was obtained from a woman in her 30s with type 1 diabetes. V usage is TRBV29-1 and J usage is TRBJ2-1; the D gene is possibly TRBD2 (6 bases). Sample: naive CD4+ T cells from blood. The CDR3: CSVRPTSSNEQFF. Here the CDR3 DNA reads TGCAGCGTTCGACCGACTAGTAGCAATGAGCAGTTCTTC.